This entry concerns a single T cell receptor (beta chain). In this sample, this clonotype turned up a few times. Its binding antigen is unknown. Nothing much larger sits one base from this clone, and base qualities are not available. The sample is drawn from a study of blood T cells in healthy people across ages (dated by TCRdb to 2014 to 2015). The study in broad terms: In model experiments, template switching captured roughly one uniquely barcoded TCR beta cDNA molecule for every two T cells. The study measured age-related changes in TCR beta repertoire diversity using deep sequencing normalized with unique cDNA molecular identifiers. Four age groups were formed from the donors: young (average approximately 16 years), middle-aged (approximately 41), aged (62) and long-lived (about 80). Using the same blood draw, the study looked at two additional independent replicas of 1 million unique cDNA reads for two donors, one aged 18 to 30 and the other aged 80 or older. On the study overall, not on this receptor specifically: Because the CMV infection status of the donors was unknown, age-related changes in expanded clonotypes may potentially have been confounded. Since profiling was done on bulk unsorted PBMCs, naive and antigen-experienced compartments could not be conclusively compared. Compared with the aged group, more naive CD4+ T cells, fewer expanded clones and increased TCR diversity were shown by the long-lived group, suggesting age selection. Estimates of total diversity based on one million sequenced T cells were regarded as lower bounds and as underestimates. A strong correlation was found between observed TCR beta diversity and the percentage of naive T cells measured by flow cytometry. As age increased, observed TCR beta diversity per million T cells dropped in a roughly linear way, and a significant reduction was already evident by age about 36.

Library construction relied on 5' RACE. Sequencing was carried out with an Illumina HiSeq 2500. A second PCR of roughly 6 to 12 cycles was performed with a sample-barcoded 5' primer and a J-beta primer mix. Each TCR beta cDNA molecule received a unique molecular identifier from a template-switch 5' adaptor carrying 12 random nucleotides. At least 2.5 million CDR3-containing paired-end reads were obtained from each sample. First-strand cDNA was synthesized from all RNA with the Mint cDNA synthesis kit, primed by a TRBC-specific oligonucleotide. All cDNA was treated with uracil-DNA glycosylase and then went through a first 18-cycle PCR with the universal primers M1SS and BC2_uni_R. In the paper's pipeline: Each sample was normalized by randomly selecting 1 million high-quality reads, each carrying a distinct molecular identifier. Instead of being binned into consensus sequences, reads with shared molecular identifiers were discarded. MiTCR, run with a Q25 quality threshold and the strictest error-elimination algorithm, handled CDR3 identification, clonotype clustering and error correction. A nonparametric unseen species model with Euler transformation was used to estimate lower-bound total TCR beta diversity. The public sequencing data were trimmed at Q25 with fastp and processed into clonotypes with MiXCR by TCRdb, which kept only in-frame beta chains. Identical CDR3 proteins give one entry, which carries the most common genes and DNA. For this entry, the V and J calls and clone size follow TCRdb and not the study's own pipeline. In all, the sample holds over 750,000 distinct CDR3 sequences, and 20% to 25% of those were seen once. The leading ten clones occupy around 9.2% of the sample.

From the cysteine through the phenylalanine, the CDR3 covers 14 amino acids. Only the CDR3 portion is preserved as DNA: 42 bases, with reading frame beginning at the first base. The germline V gene (reference sequence) gives CDR1 as SGHKS and CDR2 as YYEKEE. V and J lose 5 bases and 0 bases, and a span of 12 bases separates them. Systemically healthy Caucasian individuals from Russia, about 38 in total and aged about 6 to 100 years, were included as donors. Roughly 10 milliliters of peripheral blood were drawn from each donor into EDTA-treated Vacutainer tubes. Ficoll-Paque density-gradient centrifugation was used to isolate PBMCs, with at least 6 million per sample. Total RNA, at least 5.5 micrograms per sample, was extracted from PBMCs with Trizol reagent. Naive CD45RAhigh/CD27high T cell percentages were measured by flow cytometry on a PBMC aliquot from every donor. The data were also submitted as part of a second study, on T cells of mothers and their children. In that second paper, the authors write: Donors were nine systemically healthy Caucasian individuals: three mothers and their six children. cDNA synthesis used all of the extracted RNA, with about 1.5 ug of RNA in each 15 ul reaction. In the second PCR, sample barcodes and 2-4 random nucleotides were introduced via the M1S primer. Over 8 million TCR beta CDR3 reads came from each mother, compared with millions of reads from each child. TCR recombination output is similarly shaped by thymic selection in related and unrelated pairs, with a minor effect exerted by inherited differences. Related mother-child pairs always showed normalized repertoire overlap that was slightly higher than in unrelated mother-child pairs, though the difference was never significant. With a sensitivity of about 100 clones per million clonotypes, no persistent microchimeric T cell clones were detected. The study used deep NGS to compare TCR beta repertoires of mothers and children, seeking features distinguishing related mother-child pairs from unrelated individuals. The mean age was roughly 36 +/- 4 years for the mothers and approximately 11 +/- 4 years for the children. After adapter ligation was performed with NEBNext reagents, the libraries were sequenced on an Illumina HiSeq 2000 with 100+100 nt paired-end reads. To avoid cross-contamination, the mother libraries and the child libraries were prepared a month apart and sequenced in separate runs. Between roughly 500,000 and 2,000,000 distinct TCR beta clonotypes were identified per donor. Naive TCR beta clonotypes were estimated from low-frequency clonotypes matched to each donor's FACS-determined naive share, without sorting.

The V and J genes are TRBV5-5 and TRBJ2-7, with no reliable assignment of the D segment. This clonotype was sampled from a boy aged 10-17 years in good health. Sequencing was performed on blood. The sequenced DNA: TGTGCCAGCAGTAGAAATCCCAGCTCCTACGAGCAGTACTTC. This translates into CASSRNPSSYEQYF.